Shown below are 8 T cell receptor beta chains from a single sample sequenced in a study of T cell responses to AZD1222 COVID-19 vaccine. Libraries were prepared by immunoSEQ multiplex PCR; TCRdb keeps only in-frame clonotypes and omits some of them. The sample carries around 180,000 clones, more than 80% recorded once. The input for sequencing was peripheral blood, taken on day 0 of AZD1222 vaccination. These receptors came from an adult in good health.

The chain employs TRBV7-9 and TRBJ1-2; 7 bases map to TRBD1. Germline CDR1 is SEHNR and CDR2 is FQNEAQ (reference sequence). Trimming removed 5 bases from V and 8 bases from J; junction bases left unmatched: 11. The CDR3 sequence is 14 residues long. As DNA, the CDR3 is TGTGCCAGCAGCGACCACGGGCAGGGGGGAGGCTACACCTTC. Translated, it gives CASSDHGQGGGYTF.

This clone has just a few counts. This chain connects TRBV4-2 to TRBJ1-1, with D maybe TRBD1 (5 bases). Germline CDR1 and CDR2: LGHNA and YNFKEQ. V dropped 1 base and J dropped 7 bases, with 7 bases sitting between them. The CDR3 runs 12 residues. The CDR3 coding sequence is TGTGCCAGCAGCCAAGTTCAGGGTGAAGCTTTCTTT. Translation: CASSQVQGEAFF.

This clone is a singleton in its sample. The rearrangement links TRBV28 to TRBJ1-1; no clear D. The germline CDR1 and CDR2 sequences are MDHEN and SYDVKM. The V and J ends lost 10 bases and 3 bases respectively, with 18 bases between them. The length of the CDR3 is 14 residues. CDR3 residues: CATTPSGKDTEAFF. The DNA for the CDR3 is TGTGCCACCACCCCGTCGGGGAAGGACACTGAAGCTTTCTTT.

V gene TRBV11-3 combines with J gene TRBJ1-1; the D gene is possibly TRBD1 (5 bases). The V end was cut by 1 base, the J end by 6 bases, with 12 bases between. The CDR3 has 14 amino acids. CDR1 and CDR2 (germline): SGHNT, YENEEA. The CDR3 spells CASSLGSPGAEAFF. The CDR3 DNA is TGTGCCAGCAGCTTAGGATCCCCGGGGGCTGAAGCTTTCTTT. The entire variable domain, with the rest obtained from reference TRBV11-3 and TRBJ1-1, is as follows: EAGVVQSPRYKIIEKKQPVAFWCNPISGHNTLYWYLQNLGQGPELLIRYENEEAVDDSQLPKDRFSAERLKGVDSTLKIQPAELGDSAVYLCASSLGSPGAEAFFGQGTRLTVV.

The chain has TRBV21-1 and TRBJ1-5; the table gives TRBD1 as D, unverified against the DNA. TRBV21-1 is given as a pseudogene. This CDR3 is built from 16 residues. The CDR3 reads CASSKAGTGINQPQHF. CDR3 bases: TGTGCCAGCAGCAAAGCAGGGACAGGTATCAATCAGCCCCAGCATTTT.

The chain uses TRBV27 and TRBJ1-1; possible D gene TRBD1, 5 bases. CDR3 length equals 14 residues. Trimming left V 4 bases short and J 4 bases short, with 13 bases between. The germline gives CDR1 MNHEY, CDR2 SMNVEV (reference sequence). CDR3: CASSSGPRLTEAFF. The CDR3 DNA is TGTGCCAGCAGTTCGGGACCGCGGCTCACTGAAGCTTTCTTT.

In regard to this clone: Distinct nucleotide sequences in the sample also encode this CDR3. Here the CDR3 reads CASSFRADNQPQHF. CDR3 nucleotide sequence: TGTGCCAGCAGCTTTAGGGCAGATAATCAGCCCCAGCATTTT. V is TRBV5-6 and J is TRBJ1-5; no firm D call. The CDR3 length is 14 residues. V dropped 2 bases and J dropped 4 bases, with 10 bases sitting between them. The germline gives CDR1 SGHDT, CDR2 YYEEEE.

The chain links TRBV28 to TRBJ2-5, with TRBD2 matching 9 bases. Germline V gene data show CDR1 as MDHEN and CDR2 as SYDVKM. The V gene end was trimmed by 2 bases and the J gene end by 4 bases; junction bases not matched to a gene: 5. The CDR3 sequence is 15 residues long. The CDR3 DNA follows: TGTGCCAGCAGTTTAGGCGGGGGGGCCGGAGAGACCCAGTACTTC. This sequence encodes CASSLGGGAGETQYF.